The 27 T cell receptor beta chains below all came from one sample that was sequenced in a study of T-cell memory formation after mild COVID-19. Via MiXCR, TCRdb re-called the 5' RACE reads, giving one row per CDR3 protein. The table has around 320,000 distinct CDR3 sequences, around 30% seen once. The sample was PBMCs or a T cell subset sorted from them (not recorded which). The receptors originated from an adult woman who had mild COVID-19 (a few samples of this study predate the infection). Cell type and time point are not known.

This clonotype was found a few times. The CDR3, as DNA: TGCGCCAGCAGCGTGACTAGCGTCTACGAGCAGTACTTC. As protein: CASSVTSVYEQYF. The chain has TRBV5-1 and TRBJ2-7, with 8 bases aligning to TRBD2. CDR1 and CDR2 (germline): SGHRS, YFSETQ. CDR3 length: 13 amino acids. After removal of 4 bases from V and 3 bases from J, the junction contained 3 bases not matched to a gene.

As regards this clonotype: A much larger clone lies a single base off, so this may be a read error. The gene calls are TRBV3-1 and TRBJ2-7; TRBD2 agrees at 11 bases. This CDR3 spans 14 amino acids. CDR1 is LGHDT and CDR2 is YNNKEL in the germline V gene (reference sequence). The V and J ends lost 5 bases and 2 bases, in that order; junction bases with no gene match: 2. The CDR3 region has the DNA TGTGCCAGCAGCAAGACTAGCGGGGCCTACGAGCAGTACTTC. Protein sequence: CASSKTSGAYEQYF.

This chain connects TRBV7-8 to TRBJ2-2; no reliable D call. Germline V gives CDR1 SGHVS, CDR2 FQNEAQ. V lost 1 base and J 0 bases, leaving 6 bases between the germline ends. This CDR3 region has 15 residues. For the CDR3, the DNA is TGTGCCAGCAGCTTAGGAGCCTCGAACACCGGGGAGCTGTTTTTT. Protein product: CASSLGASNTGELFF.

The V call is TRBV7-9, the J call TRBJ2-1; D possibly corresponds to TRBD2 (6 bases). The CDR3 runs to 15 residues. CDR1 is SEHNR, CDR2 FQNEAQ, per germline (reference sequence). V lost 0 bases to trimming and J lost 6 bases, with 12 bases between them. In DNA form, the CDR3 reads TGTGCCAGCAGCTTAGCGGCGGGACCCCTCAATGAGCAGTTCTTC. Its translation: CASSLAAGPLNEQFF. The full variable domain, rest sourced from reference TRBV7-9 and TRBJ2-1, is DTGVSQNPRHKITKRGQNVTFRCDPISEHNRLYWYRQTLGQGPEFLTYFQNEAQLEKSRLLSDRFSAERPKGSFSTLEIQRTEQGDSAMYLCASSLAAGPLNEQFFGPGTRLTVL.

A single count supports this clonotype. The genes are TRBV7-6 and TRBJ1-2; tentative D call: TRBD1 (5 bases). The V end was cut by 5 bases, the J end by 3 bases, with 16 bases between. The length of the CDR3 is 15 residues. CDR1 is SGHVS, CDR2 FNYEAQ, per germline. The CDR3 reads CASSPLTDKHYGYTF. The CDR3 DNA reads as TGTGCCAGCAGCCCCCTAACGGACAAGCACTATGGCTACACCTTC.

This chain connects TRBV9 to TRBJ2-2; 7 bases fit TRBD1. The CDR3 has 16 residues. With 1 base clipped from V and 2 bases from J, the junction kept 5 bases outside the gene matches. CDR1 is SGDLS, CDR2 YYNGEE, per germline. CDR3 region: CASSVPGQHNTGELFF. In nucleotides, the CDR3 is TGTGCCAGCAGCGTACCGGGACAGCACAACACCGGGGAGCTGTTTTTT.

This clonotype turned up a few times. The chain uses TRBV6-1 and TRBJ2-3; the match to TRBD2 covers 10 bases. CDR3 size: 15 residues. The ends lost 7 bases at V and 5 bases at J; junction bases unmatched: 9. Germline values: CDR1 MNHNS, CDR2 SASEGT. In DNA, the CDR3 is TGTGCCAGCAACTTGCTAGCGGGGGCCCAAGATACGCAGTATTTT. It yields the protein CASNLLAGAQDTQYF.

The chain couples TRBV12-3 or TRBV12-4 to TRBJ2-7; 7 bases are shared with TRBD2. Trimming cost V 5 bases and J 0 bases; bases outside gene matches: 4. The CDR3 runs 14 residues. The CDR3 DNA is TGTGCCAGCAGTCGCGGGAGATACTCCTACGAGCAGTACTTC. Its protein is CASSRGRYSYEQYF.

V and J are TRBV7-9 and TRBJ2-1; 7 positions match TRBD2. This CDR3 contains 17 residues. CDR1 is SEHNR, CDR2 FQNEAQ, per germline (reference sequence). After removal of 5 bases from V and 1 base from J, the junction contained 11 bases not matched to a gene. The CDR3 coding sequence is TGTGCCAGCAGCGCATCGGGAGGTTCGGTATCCTACAATGAGCAGTTCTTC. Its protein product is CASSASGGSVSYNEQFF. The entire variable domain, with the rest obtained from reference TRBV7-9 and TRBJ2-1, is as follows: DTGVSQNPRHKITKRGQNVTFRCDPISEHNRLYWYRQTLGQGPEFLTYFQNEAQLEKSRLLSDRFSAERPKGSFSTLEIQRTEQGDSAMYLCASSASGGSVSYNEQFFGPGTRLTVL.

This clonotype has just a few counts. The CDR3 spells CASHPQGLPQPQHF. In DNA, the CDR3 is TGTGCCAGTCACCCTCAGGGACTTCCTCAGCCCCAGCATTTT. The V call is TRBV27, the J call TRBJ1-5, with a tentative D call TRBD1 (5 bases). Between the trimmed V and J ends, which lost 9 bases and 6 bases, there was a span of 18 bases. This CDR3 has 14 amino acids. Germline V gene sequence: CDR1 MNHEY, CDR2 SMNVEV (reference sequence).

This clonotype was seen a handful of times. The chain has TRBV7-2 and TRBJ1-2, with TRBD1 matching over 7 bases. Germline CDR1 is SGHTA and CDR2 is FQGNSA. The V segment lost 4 bases and the J segment 4 bases; nucleotides outside the gene matches: 6. CDR3 length: 14 residues. The CDR3 DNA sequence: TGTGCCAGCAGCTCGGGACAGTACAGCTATGGCTACACCTTC. The encoded protein is CASSSGQYSYGYTF.

The V and J genes are TRBV20-1 and TRBJ2-3; 12 bases match TRBD2. The CDR3 sequence is 15 residues long. Germline lookup yields CDR1 DFQATT and CDR2 SNEGSKA (reference sequence). Trimming took 6 bases from V and 5 from J; bases not matched to a gene: 9. Here the CDR3 DNA reads TGCAGTGCCTTCCGACTAGCGGGGGAGAGAGATACGCAGTATTTT. Protein product: CSAFRLAGERDTQYF.

The V call is TRBV2, the J call TRBJ2-7; D call uncertain. The CDR3 totals 14 residues. CDR1 and CDR2 (germline): SNHLY, FYNNEI. V lost 4 bases and J lost 2, with 12 bases in between. The CDR3 loop reads CASSVGQLAYEQYF. CDR3 in DNA: TGTGCCAGCAGTGTTGGGCAGTTGGCCTACGAGCAGTACTTC. Looking up the rest from reference TRBV2 and TRBJ2-7 gives the full variable domain: EPEVTQTPSHQVTQMGQEVILRCVPISNHLYFYWYRQILGQKVEFLVSFYNNEISEKSEIFDDQFSVERPDGSNFTLKIRSTKLEDSAMYFCASSVGQLAYEQYFGPGTRLTVT.

This clonotype appeared once. Sequence at one end of the junction differs from germline and may be a read error. The chain links TRBV7-9 to TRBJ1-1; 7 nucleotides match TRBD1. The CDR3 runs 14 residues. Germline CDR1 SEHNR, CDR2 FQNEAQ (reference sequence). The CDR3, as DNA: TGTGACAGCAGCTTACAGGGGTATACGCCTGAAGCTTTCTTT. Protein sequence: CDSSLQGYTPEAFF.

V gene TRBV6-1 combines with J gene TRBJ2-5; 7 nucleotides agree with TRBD1. The J segment lost 4 bases and the V segment lost 6 bases, leaving 11 bases of the junction unmatched. The CDR3 is 15 amino acids. CDR1 and CDR2 from the germline V gene are MNHNS and SASEGT. The CDR3 is CASRATGAAGETQYF. The DNA for the CDR3 is TGTGCCAGCAGAGCCACAGGGGCGGCAGGAGAGACCCAGTACTTC.

This clonotype was found a few times. The chain joins TRBV11-2 to TRBJ2-7; D is uncertain. The CDR3 runs to 14 residues. Between the trimmed V and J ends, which lost 0 bases and 4 bases, there was a span of 10 bases. Germline V CDR1 and CDR2: SGHAT, FQNNGV. The CDR3 bases are TGTGCCAGCAGCTTAGAGACCCGCCCATACGAGCAGTACTTC. This encodes CASSLETRPYEQYF.

The J gene is TRBJ1-5, the V gene TRBV2; TRBD1 agrees at 7 bases. V was pared by 6 bases and J by 3 bases, with 8 bases of the junction left unmatched. Germline lookup yields CDR1 SNHLY and CDR2 FYNNEI. The CDR3 spans 15 residues. The DNA of the CDR3 is TGTGCCAGCAGAAATACAGGGGAGGACAATCAGCCCCAGCATTTT. Translating it yields CASRNTGEDNQPQHF. Complete variable domain (other parts from reference TRBV2 and TRBJ1-5): EPEVTQTPSHQVTQMGQEVILRCVPISNHLYFYWYRQILGQKVEFLVSFYNNEISEKSEIFDDQFSVERPDGSNFTLKIRSTKLEDSAMYFCASRNTGEDNQPQHFGDGTRLSIL.

This sequence joins TRBV6-5 and TRBJ1-5; D call uncertain. Germline CDR1 and CDR2: MNHEY and SVGAGI. The CDR3 is 14 residues long. V gave up 0 bases and J gave up 3 bases, with 6 bases separating them. Here the CDR3 DNA reads TGTGCCAGCAGTTACTCTGGGTACAATCAGCCCCAGCATTTT. As protein: CASSYSGYNQPQHF.

This clonotype was observed a handful of times. This rearrangement joins TRBV5-4 to TRBJ2-7; D remains ambiguous. V was clipped by 3 bases and J by 4 bases, with 20 bases between them. The germline gives CDR1 SGHNT, CDR2 YYREEE (reference sequence). This CDR3 has 16 amino acids. The CDR3 loop reads CASSYAGRQSLYEQYF. The CDR3 nucleotides read TGTGCCAGCAGCTACGCTGGAAGGCAGTCTCTTTACGAGCAGTACTTC.

In this sample, this clonotype turned up a few times. V is TRBV12-3 or TRBV12-4 and J is TRBJ2-2; unclear D gene. Deletions cut 6 bases from V and 2 bases from J, with 7 bases between. The CDR3 sequence is 13 residues long. The CDR3 DNA reads as TGTGCCAGCAGACGGACCAACACCGGGGAGCTGTTTTTT. This translates into CASRRTNTGELFF.

The chain has TRBV3-1 and TRBJ2-7; D is unresolved. CDR1 LGHDT and CDR2 YNNKEL come from the germline V gene (reference sequence). V lost 3 bases and J lost 11, with 11 bases in between. This CDR3 has 11 amino acids. The CDR3 sequence: CASSHGPWEYF. The CDR3 region has the DNA TGTGCCAGCAGCCACGGTCCTTGGGAGTACTTC.

In its sample, this clonotype was seen many times. The J gene is TRBJ2-7, the V gene TRBV18, with D tentatively TRBD1 or TRBD2 (5 bases each). V lost 8 bases and J lost 2, with 16 bases in between. This CDR3 contains 14 residues. Germline V gene data show CDR1 as KGHSH and CDR2 as LQKENI. The CDR3 region has the DNA TGTGCCAGCAGCTTAGACCGGGGACCCTACGAGCAGTACTTC. Its translation is CASSLDRGPYEQYF.

The V and J genes are TRBV6-2 or TRBV6-3 and TRBJ2-7; D gene ambiguous. The V end was cut by 9 bases, the J end by 2 bases, with 23 bases between. This CDR3 spans 16 amino acids. From germline, CDR1 is MNHEY and CDR2 SVGEGT. CDR3 in DNA: TGTGCCAGTCCACCCACCGGGTCCGAACTACCCTACGAGCAGTACTTC. Translation gives CASPPTGSELPYEQYF.

This rearrangement joins TRBV12-3 or TRBV12-4 to TRBJ1-5, with D unresolved. The V end was cut by 0 bases, the J end by 4 bases, with 16 bases between. The CDR3 length is 17 residues. This CDR3 is CASSLARAQRENQPQHF. The CDR3 coding sequence is TGTGCCAGCAGTTTAGCACGGGCGCAGCGGGAGAATCAGCCCCAGCATTTT.

J is TRBJ2-7 and V is TRBV10-3; tentatively, D is TRBD1 or TRBD2 (5 bases each). V was clipped by 7 bases and J by 3 bases, with 13 bases between them. The CDR3 extends over 13 amino acids. Germline V gene sequence: CDR1 ENHRY, CDR2 SYGVKD. The CDR3 here is CAITEGRGYEQYF. The CDR3, as DNA: TGTGCCATCACCGAGGGAAGGGGCTACGAGCAGTACTTC.

The chain carries TRBV6-5 and TRBJ2-7; TRBD1 or TRBD2 may be the D gene (5 bases each). The CDR3 has 15 residues. CDR1 is MNHEY and CDR2 is SVGAGI in the germline V gene. The ends were cut back, 0 bases at V and 5 bases at J, with 14 bases in the middle. In DNA form, the CDR3 reads TGTGCCAGCAGTTACTCCTTCGGGGACCCCGACGAGCAGTACTTC. This translates into CASSYSFGDPDEQYF.

CDR3 nucleotide sequence: TGTGCCACCAGTGATTCGCAGGGGCGGGGTACTGAAGCTTTCTTT. Translation gives CATSDSQGRGTEAFF. The J gene is TRBJ1-1, the V gene TRBV24-1, with D maybe TRBD1 (6 bases). This CDR3 has 15 residues. CDR1 is KGHDR and CDR2 is SFDVKD in the germline V gene. Trimming cost V 2 bases and J 5 bases, with 14 bases left between them.